This T cell receptor (beta chain) came from a study of early T cells in non-severe SARS-CoV-2 infection. Germline values: CDR1 SQVTM, CDR2 ANQGSEA. Germline trimming cut 7 bases from V and 7 bases from J; bases unmatched to any gene: 12. CDR3 length: 13 amino acids. This clonotype was observed many times. One entry per CDR3 protein, called by TCRdb with MiXCR from the 5' RACE reads. The data contain tens of thousands of distinct CDR3 sequences, 4.5% to 6% of them singletons. The chain has TRBV29-1 and TRBJ1-2; 7 bases match TRBD1. The receptor was derived from an adult who was a healthcare worker with PCR-confirmed SARS-CoV-2 infection or an uninfected control (not recorded which). This sample comprised whole blood, obtained at baseline. For the CDR3, the DNA is TGCAGCGCACCGGGGACAGATAAAGCTGGCTACACCTTC. Its protein product is CSAPGTDKAGYTF. Combining the CDR3 with reference TRBV29-1 and TRBJ1-2 gives the whole variable domain SAVISQKPSRDICQRGTSLTIQCQVDSQVTMMFWYRQQPGQSLTLIATANQGSEATYESGFVIDKFPISRPNLTFSTLTVSNMSPEDSSIYLCSAPGTDKAGYTFGSGTRLTVV.